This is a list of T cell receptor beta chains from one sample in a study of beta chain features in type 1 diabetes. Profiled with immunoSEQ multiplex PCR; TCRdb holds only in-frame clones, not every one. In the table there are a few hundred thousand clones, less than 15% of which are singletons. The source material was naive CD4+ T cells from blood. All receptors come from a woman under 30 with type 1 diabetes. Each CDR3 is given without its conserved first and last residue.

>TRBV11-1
ASSRPGTGYGANVLT
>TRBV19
ASRTGSYTGELF
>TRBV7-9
ASSLLAGVVGTDTQY
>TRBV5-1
ASSFLETQY
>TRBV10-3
ASGQNLNTEAF
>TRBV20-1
SASDSYEQY
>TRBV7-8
ASSLGGQGWSYEQY
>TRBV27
ASHRRGIGNEQF
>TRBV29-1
SVDPSGNQETQY
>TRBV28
ASSSTLGNEKLF
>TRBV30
AWSGGENTEAF
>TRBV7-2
ASSLVSSGTNEQF
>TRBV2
ASRGTSGSDEQF
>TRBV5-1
ASSLGLPSDTQY
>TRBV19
ASSIWTGEIQETQY
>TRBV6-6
ASSLPGLPSTDTQY
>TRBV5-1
ASSMGLARETQY
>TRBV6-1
ASSGQSQH
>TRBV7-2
ASSLFESVNTEAF
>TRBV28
ASSSSYEQY
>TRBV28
ASSSRAGVVGEKLF
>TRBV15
ATSRGQKYNEQF
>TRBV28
ASSLGSEREQF
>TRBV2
ASSEASRQGYGYT
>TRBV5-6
ASSLMGQTYGYT
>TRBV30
AWSVDSLAKNIQY
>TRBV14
ASSQEPGPEAF
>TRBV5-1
ASSGRSPPLQETQY
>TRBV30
AWRRLAASYNEQF
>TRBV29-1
SGKPGQINQPQH
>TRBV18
ASSPGDRGLPRYGYT
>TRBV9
ASSLTSGRTNEQF
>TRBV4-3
ASSQTGLVTDTQY
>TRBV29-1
SVGEVRGQPQH
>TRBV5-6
ASSRGTSGKDTQY
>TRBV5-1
ASSKPQGGGTEAF
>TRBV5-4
ASSRGQGGIRDGANVLT
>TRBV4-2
ASSQDPAGVRDTQY
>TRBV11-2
ASSLQGVQY
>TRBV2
ASTREAVDQETQY
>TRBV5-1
ASSLVTGGTEAF
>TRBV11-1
ASSPKILAGEKQF
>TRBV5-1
ASSLEAGPTDTQY
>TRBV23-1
ASSHPDGDRVRDNEQF
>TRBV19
ASSISGQGTYSNQPQH
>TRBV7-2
ASSLPPGQGILYGYT
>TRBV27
ASRPRQTYGDTQY